This TCR beta chain originates from a study of T cell repertoires in cytomegalovirus infection. As regards this clonotype: A read error may account for a junction end that differs from germline.

TCRdb called the reads again in MiXCR, with one record for every CDR3 protein. The data hold almost 500,000 distinct CDR3 sequences, with approximately 10% observed a single time. Germline V gene data show CDR1 as DFQATT and CDR2 as SNEGSKA (reference sequence). The CDR3 consists of 14 residues. This chain joins TRBV20-1 and TRBJ1-1; TRBD1 matches 9 bases. This TCR came from a human donor in good health (CMV status not recorded). Some clones in this sample may be carry-over from other donors' samples. The sample consisted of PBMCs. The CDR3 region is CSARADRGGTEAFF. The CDR3, as DNA: TGCAGTGCCAGAGCGGACAGGGGAGGTACTGAAGCTTTCTTT.